This passage covers 32 T cell receptor beta chains from one sample sequenced in a study of technical replicates of blood from a few donors. The assay was immunoSEQ multiplex PCR, and TCRdb's table has in-frame clones only and misses some. The sample lists around 79,000 clones, over 75% occurring once. Material for sequencing was T cells isolated from PBMCs. Receptors originate from a human donor in good health.

This clone appeared once. The V gene is TRBV11-3, the J gene TRBJ2-5, with TRBD2 matching 12 bases. V was clipped by 4 bases and J by 4 bases; unmatched bases: 16. The germline CDR1 and CDR2 sequences are SGHNT and YENEEA. The CDR3 totals 19 residues. The CDR3 DNA is TGTGCCAGCAGCTGGGGTCTCCCGTCTAGCGGGGGGGCCTTAGAGACCCAGTACTTC. It translates to CASSWGLPSSGGALETQYF. Drawing the rest from reference TRBV11-3 and TRBJ2-5, the complete variable domain is EAGVVQSPRYKIIEKKQPVAFWCNPISGHNTLYWYLQNLGQGPELLIRYENEEAVDDSQLPKDRFSAERLKGVDSTLKIQPAELGDSAVYLCASSWGLPSSGGALETQYFGPGTRLLVL.

This clone occurred once. The chain has TRBV7-8 and TRBJ2-1; a weak D match, TRBD2 (5 bases). The length of the CDR3 is 13 residues. V dropped 5 bases and J dropped 8 bases, with 13 bases sitting between them. Germline loops: CDR1 SGHVS, CDR2 FQNEAQ. The chain's CDR3 is CASSPGLADEQFF. CDR3 sequence (DNA): TGTGCCAGCAGCCCAGGTCTAGCTGATGAGCAGTTCTTC.

V gene TRBV30 combines with J gene TRBJ1-1; D remains ambiguous. V dropped 4 bases and J dropped 1 base, with 19 bases sitting between them. CDR3 size: 16 residues. CDR1 is GTSNPN, CDR2 SVGIG, per germline (reference sequence). The CDR3 DNA sequence: TGTGCCTGGAACCGGGGTTCTAGCCTCCCGAACACTGAAGCTTTCTTT. Its translation: CAWNRGSSLPNTEAFF.

The rearrangement uses TRBV28 and TRBJ2-4, with TRBD2 as a possible D gene (6 bases). The CDR3 is 13 amino acids. Germline V gene sequence: CDR1 MDHEN, CDR2 SYDVKM. The ends were cut back, 8 bases at V and 0 bases at J, with 8 bases in the middle. The CDR3 protein is CASGGLAKNIQYF. For the CDR3, the DNA is TGTGCCAGCGGGGGGTTAGCCAAAAACATTCAGTACTTC.

V gene TRBV28 combines with J gene TRBJ2-7; D is perhaps TRBD1 (6 bases). This CDR3 comprises 12 residues. V gave up 6 bases and J gave up 6 bases, with 12 bases separating them. Germline V gene data show CDR1 as MDHEN and CDR2 as SYDVKM. CDR3 sequence reads: CASSPTGIEQYF. The CDR3 DNA sequence: TGTGCCAGCAGCCCTACAGGGATCGAGCAGTACTTC.

V is TRBV5-4 and J is TRBJ2-3, with D perhaps TRBD2 (5 bases). The V end was cut by 4 bases, the J end by 4 bases, with 19 bases between. The CDR3 has 16 residues. Germline CDR1 reads SGHNT; CDR2 reads YYREEE (reference sequence). The chain's CDR3 is CASSPFGGSVADTQYF. CDR3 nucleotides: TGTGCCAGCAGCCCATTCGGAGGCTCAGTCGCAGATACGCAGTATTTT.

The chain carries TRBV5-1 and TRBJ2-6; D not certain. V was pared by 7 bases and J by 3 bases, with 8 bases between. Looked up from germline, CDR1 is SGHRS and CDR2 is YFSETQ. This CDR3 has 13 residues. The CDR3 here is CASRTVGANVLTF. The DNA of the CDR3 is TGCGCCAGCCGAACTGTTGGGGCCAACGTCCTGACTTTC.

This clone was recorded once. V and J are TRBV28 and TRBJ1-5; no clear D gene. The CDR3 length is 11 residues. Trimming cost V 6 bases and J 4 bases, with 4 bases left between them. Germline loops: CDR1 MDHEN, CDR2 SYDVKM. CDR3: CASSLNQPQHF. The CDR3, as DNA: TGTGCCAGCAGCCTTAATCAGCCCCAGCATTTT.

V is TRBV7-9 and J is TRBJ2-7; 7 bases align to TRBD2. Germline-derived CDR1 and CDR2 are SEHNR and FQNEAQ (reference sequence). V shed 7 bases and J 6 bases; nucleotides not matched to a gene: 6. The CDR3 contains 12 residues. As DNA, the CDR3 is TGTGCCAGCACGACTAGCCAGCCCGAGCAGTACTTC. It codes for CASTTSQPEQYF.

This clone showed up just once. The chain combines TRBV2 with TRBJ2-5, with a tentative D call TRBD1 (6 bases). V was shortened by 10 bases and J by 3 bases, with 15 bases between the two germline ends. The CDR3 is made up of 13 amino acids. Germline loops: CDR1 SNHLY, CDR2 FYNNEI. In nucleotides, the CDR3 is TGTGCCACCGACCAGGGGATGGAAGAGACCCAGTACTTC. It yields the protein CATDQGMEETQYF.

This clone came up a few times. V and J are TRBV13 and TRBJ2-5, with 13 bases matching TRBD2. This CDR3 has 20 residues. CDR1 PRHDT and CDR2 FYEKMQ come from the germline V gene (reference sequence). The ends lost 2 bases at V and 6 bases at J; junction bases unmatched: 18. CDR3 sequence (DNA): TGTGCCAGCAGCTTACGGTGGGAGCTCCGGGCGACTAGCGGGAGGCAGACCCAGTACTTC. The encoded protein is CASSLRWELRATSGRQTQYF. Combining the CDR3 with reference TRBV13 and TRBJ2-5 gives the whole variable domain AAGVIQSPRHLIKEKRETATLKCYPIPRHDTVYWYQQGPGQDPQFLISFYEKMQSDKGSIPDRFSAQQFSDYHSELNMSSLELGDSALYFCASSLRWELRATSGRQTQYFGPGTRLLVL.

The rearrangement uses TRBV9 and TRBJ2-1, with TRBD2 matching over 10 bases. Trimming removed 1 base from V and 7 bases from J; junction bases left unmatched: 11. There are 17 residues in the CDR3. The V gene's germline CDR1 is SGDLS and CDR2 YYNGEE. Here the CDR3 reads CASSVLSALAGANEQFF. The CDR3 bases are TGTGCCAGCAGCGTATTAAGTGCGCTAGCGGGAGCAAATGAGCAGTTCTTC.

The rearrangement links TRBV4-2 to TRBJ2-7, with D tentatively TRBD1 (5 bases). The CDR3 sequence is 17 residues long. V gave up 1 base and J gave up 3 bases, with 19 bases separating them. Germline V gene sequence: CDR1 LGHNA, CDR2 YNFKEQ. CDR3 protein: CASSQGQILPLNYEQYF. The CDR3 DNA sequence: TGTGCCAGCAGCCAAGGACAGATCCTCCCGCTTAACTACGAGCAGTACTTC.

The chain has TRBV6-4 and TRBJ2-1; tentatively, D is TRBD2 (5 bases). The CDR3 sequence is 15 residues long. The germline gives CDR1 MRHNA, CDR2 SNTAGT. Trimming removed 6 bases at V and 0 bases at J, with 12 bases between. The CDR3 nucleotides are TGTGCCAGCAGACCACGAACTAGCTCCTACAATGAGCAGTTCTTC. It codes for CASRPRTSSYNEQFF.

This clone has just a few counts. The chain recombines TRBV11-3 with TRBJ1-1, with a tentative D call TRBD1 (5 bases). Trimming left V 3 bases short and J 0 bases short, with 11 bases between. CDR3 length equals 15 residues. Looked up from germline, CDR1 is SGHNT and CDR2 is YENEEA. CDR3 region: CASSLGSGLNTEAFF. In DNA, the CDR3 is TGTGCCAGCAGCTTGGGGTCAGGGTTGAACACTGAAGCTTTCTTT.

The V call is TRBV5-1, the J call TRBJ1-4; TRBD1 aligns across 9 bases. The V gene end was trimmed by 4 bases and the J gene end by 8 bases; junction bases not matched to a gene: 15. The CDR3 extends over 17 amino acids. CDR1 is SGHRS, CDR2 YFSETQ, per germline. CDR3 DNA: TGCGCCAGCAGCCCGCTTCGTTCGGGACAGGGTGGCGAAAAACTGTTTTTT. Translation: CASSPLRSGQGGEKLFF.

The rearrangement uses TRBV7-9 and TRBJ1-1; possible D gene TRBD1, 6 bases. V dropped 11 bases and J dropped 3 bases, with 16 bases sitting between them. The CDR3 spans 13 residues. Germline loops: CDR1 SEHNR, CDR2 FQNEAQ (reference sequence). CDR3 amino acids: CAGRGGEDTEAFF. The CDR3 DNA follows: TGTGCCGGAAGAGGGGGGGAGGACACTGAAGCTTTCTTT.

The chain joins TRBV29-1 to TRBJ1-2, with D hard to call. V was clipped by 0 bases and J by 1 base, with 15 bases between them. Germline lookup yields CDR1 SQVTM and CDR2 ANQGSEA. The CDR3 is 16 amino acids. In DNA, the CDR3 is TGCAGCGTTGAAGACAGATTCGACATACTTAACTATGGCTACACCTTC. Translated: CSVEDRFDILNYGYTF.

V usage is TRBV6-5 and J usage is TRBJ1-1; 12 nucleotides agree with TRBD1. Germline V gene data show CDR1 as MNHEY and CDR2 as SVGAGI. The CDR3 runs 15 residues. V was pared by 0 bases and J by 10 bases, with 6 bases of the junction left unmatched. The CDR3 loop is CASSYSGTGGFGAFF. DNA for the CDR3: TGTGCCAGCAGTTACTCGGGGACAGGGGGCTTTGGAGCTTTCTTT.

The table lists this clone with a few counts. The chain has TRBV6-5 and TRBJ2-5; 7 nucleotides agree with TRBD1. V lost 5 bases, J lost 2 bases, and 5 bases stayed unmatched. Germline assignment: CDR1 MNHEY and CDR2 SVGAGI. CDR3 length equals 14 residues. For the CDR3, the DNA is TGTGCCAGCAGTCACAGGGGTGGGCAAGAGACCCAGTACTTC. This translates into CASSHRGGQETQYF.

CDR3 loop: CASSSGQGTHQETQYF. The CDR3 nucleotides are TGTGCCAGCAGCTCGGGACAGGGAACTCATCAAGAGACCCAGTACTTC. The V and J genes are TRBV5-4 and TRBJ2-5, with 9 bases lining up with TRBD1. Losses at the gene ends were 3 bases for V and 2 bases for J; bases not matched to a gene: 8. The germline V gene has CDR1 SGHNT and CDR2 YYREEE (reference sequence). The CDR3 consists of 16 residues. The full variable domain, completed using reference TRBV5-4 and TRBJ2-5, is ETGVTQSPTHLIKTRGQQVTLRCSSQSGHNTVSWYQQALGQGPQFIFQYYREEENGRGNFPPRFSGLQFPNYSSELNVNALELDDSALYLCASSSGQGTHQETQYFGPGTRLLVL.

The chain links TRBV28 to TRBJ2-3; TRBD2 matches at 8 bases. Germline V gives CDR1 MDHEN, CDR2 SYDVKM. The J segment lost 4 bases and the V segment lost 7 bases, leaving 7 bases of the junction unmatched. The length of the CDR3 is 14 residues. The CDR3 nucleotides are TGTGCCAGCACTGGGGGGACTAGTGCAGATACGCAGTATTTT. Protein product: CASTGGTSADTQYF.

This sequence joins TRBV19 and TRBJ2-7; 9 positions agree with TRBD2. The CDR3 length is 16 residues. CDR1 is LNHDA and CDR2 is SQIVND in the germline V gene (reference sequence). The V segment lost 5 bases and the J segment 2 bases; nucleotides outside the gene matches: 10. The CDR3 DNA reads TGTGCCAGTAGTGGGGAAATGAGCGGGAGGCCCTACGAGCAGTACTTC. Its translation is CASSGEMSGRPYEQYF. The entire variable domain, with the rest obtained from reference TRBV19 and TRBJ2-7, is as follows: DGGITQSPKYLFRKEGQNVTLSCEQNLNHDAMYWYRQDPGQGLRLIYYSQIVNDFQKGDIAEGYSVSREKKESFPLTVTSAQKNPTAFYLCASSGEMSGRPYEQYFGPGTRLTVT.

The chain recombines TRBV4-1 with TRBJ2-3, with D perhaps TRBD2 (5 bases). The CDR3 runs 16 residues. Between the trimmed V and J ends, which lost 0 bases and 3 bases, there was a span of 13 bases. From germline, CDR1 is MGHRA and CDR2 YSYEKL. This CDR3 reads CASSQDTGKVTDTQYF. CDR3 coding DNA: TGCGCCAGCAGCCAAGACACCGGGAAGGTAACAGATACGCAGTATTTT.

J is TRBJ2-7 and V is TRBV5-1, with D tentatively TRBD1 (6 bases). V lost 7 bases to trimming and J lost 0 bases, with 17 bases between them. CDR1 and CDR2 from the germline V gene are SGHRS and YFSETQ. CDR3 length: 15 amino acids. The CDR3 loop is CASGRGQGTSYEQYF. CDR3 DNA: TGCGCCAGCGGACGGGGTCAGGGGACCTCCTACGAGCAGTACTTC.

The J gene is TRBJ2-7, the V gene TRBV6-1; 7 nucleotides match TRBD2. CDR3 length: 15 residues. The ends lost 2 bases at V and 6 bases at J; junction bases unmatched: 10. The germline gives CDR1 MNHNS, CDR2 SASEGT. The CDR3 sequence is CASSELGGGLSEQYF. CDR3 nucleotides: TGTGCCAGCAGTGAATTAGGCGGGGGACTCTCCGAGCAGTACTTC.

This chain connects TRBV29-1 to TRBJ2-6, with TRBD1 matching 7 bases. Per germline, CDR1 SQVTM and CDR2 ANQGSEA. The CDR3 consists of 17 residues. V was clipped by 1 base and J by 1 base; unmatched bases: 7. The DNA of the CDR3 is TGCAGCGTTGAAGTGGGACAGCTTGCTTCTGGGGCCAACGTCCTGACTTTC. Protein product: CSVEVGQLASGANVLTF.

V is TRBV2 and J is TRBJ1-1, with unresolved D. The CDR3 totals 10 residues. Germline assignment: CDR1 SNHLY and CDR2 FYNNEI. V was cut by 6 bases and J by 8 bases, with 7 bases left in between. CDR3 region: CASSLVEAFF. DNA for the CDR3: TGTGCCAGCAGCCTAGTCGAAGCTTTCTTT.

The V and J genes are TRBV28 and TRBJ2-3, with TRBD2 identical over 9 bases. This CDR3 is built from 17 residues. The J segment lost 0 bases and the V segment lost 4 bases, leaving 8 bases of the junction unmatched. Germline CDR1 and CDR2: MDHEN and SYDVKM. CDR3: CASSYPTSGPSTDTQYF. The CDR3 coding sequence is TGTGCCAGCAGTTACCCGACTAGCGGACCTAGCACAGATACGCAGTATTTT.

This clone was seen a few times. The J gene is TRBJ1-1, the V gene TRBV6-5, with 7 bases fitting TRBD1. This CDR3 has 15 amino acids. The V gene's germline CDR1 is MNHEY and CDR2 SVGAGI. Trimming at V came to 5 bases and at J to 1 base, leaving 7 bases not matched to a gene. The CDR3 DNA is TGTGCCAGCAGTCCTACAGGGGCCACGAACACTGAAGCTTTCTTT. It yields the protein CASSPTGATNTEAFF.

The chain has TRBV6-6 and TRBJ1-5; possibly TRBD1 for D (6 bases). CDR1 is MNHNY, CDR2 SVGAGI, per germline (reference sequence). V lost 6 bases and J 1 base, leaving 13 bases between the germline ends. The CDR3 loop spans 15 amino acids. The chain's CDR3 is CASRTDRISNQPQHF. The CDR3 DNA follows: TGTGCCAGCAGGACGGACAGAATAAGCAATCAGCCCCAGCATTTT.

The genes are TRBV2 and TRBJ2-7, with 8 bases matching TRBD1. V dropped 7 bases and J dropped 6; count of bases not matched to a gene: 14. Germline CDR1 SNHLY, CDR2 FYNNEI. The CDR3 has 15 residues. The CDR3 sequence: CASNMPSGQGREQYF. Here the CDR3 DNA reads TGTGCCAGCAATATGCCATCCGGACAGGGCCGCGAGCAGTACTTC.